This T cell receptor (beta chain) originates from a study of T cell repertoires in cytomegalovirus infection. Study as a whole: Public signatures in TCR beta pointed to CMV infection and matching HLA type. Study findings and constraints: Carriage of CMV together with the relevant HLA was identifiable through cumulative public TCR beta family frequency. Across the ex vivo response, the dominant clonotypes were HLA-C-restricted CMV-specific TCR beta clonotypes.

At least ten counts were recorded for this clonotype. Its cognate antigen is unknown. Via MiXCR, TCRdb re-called the reads, giving one row per CDR3 protein. The sample has 100,000 to 150,000 distinct CDR3 sequences; 8% to 9% are singletons. The length of the CDR3 is 15 residues. The V end was cut by 4 bases, the J end by 0 bases, with 11 bases between. This sequence was found in a human donor in good health (CMV status not recorded). Some clones in this sample may be carry-over from other donors' samples. The sample consisted of PBMCs. This chain joins TRBV12-3 or TRBV12-4 and TRBJ2-3, with D possibly TRBD2 on 5 matching bases. The CDR3 DNA is TGTGCCAGCAGTTGGGCCGGGGTTAGCACAGATACGCAGTATTTT. Translation: CASSWAGVSTDTQYF.